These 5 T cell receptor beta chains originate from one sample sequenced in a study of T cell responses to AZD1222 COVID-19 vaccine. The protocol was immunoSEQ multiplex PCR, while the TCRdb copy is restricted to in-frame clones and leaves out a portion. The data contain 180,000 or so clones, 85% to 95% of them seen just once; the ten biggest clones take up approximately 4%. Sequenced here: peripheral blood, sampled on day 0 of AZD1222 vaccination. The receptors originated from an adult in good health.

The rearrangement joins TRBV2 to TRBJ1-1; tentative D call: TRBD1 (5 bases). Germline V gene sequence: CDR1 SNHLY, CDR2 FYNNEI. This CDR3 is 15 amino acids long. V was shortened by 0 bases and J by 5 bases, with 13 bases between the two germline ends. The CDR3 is CASSEAGRGWTEAFF. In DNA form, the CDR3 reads TGTGCCAGCAGTGAAGCAGGGAGGGGATGGACTGAAGCTTTCTTT.

As DNA, the CDR3 is TGTGCCAGCAGCTTAGGACGAGTGGGTCGGAGCACAGATACGCAGTATTTT. As protein: CASSLGRVGRSTDTQYF. The chain joins TRBV11-2 to TRBJ2-3; D gene unclear. Germline V gene lookup returns CDR1 SGHAT and CDR2 FQNNGV. Trimming left V 1 base short and J 0 bases short, with 14 bases between. This CDR3 is 17 amino acids long.

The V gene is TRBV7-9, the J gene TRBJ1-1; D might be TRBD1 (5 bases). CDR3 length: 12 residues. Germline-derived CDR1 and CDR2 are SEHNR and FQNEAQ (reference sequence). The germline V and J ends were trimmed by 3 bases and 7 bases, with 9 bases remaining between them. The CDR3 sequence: CASSFGDLEAFF. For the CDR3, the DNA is TGTGCCAGCAGCTTTGGGGACCTTGAAGCTTTCTTT.

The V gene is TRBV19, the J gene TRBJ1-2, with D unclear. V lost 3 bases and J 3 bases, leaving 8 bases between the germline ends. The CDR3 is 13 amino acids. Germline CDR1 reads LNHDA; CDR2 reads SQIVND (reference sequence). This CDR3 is CASSIPPYYGYTF. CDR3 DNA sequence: TGTGCCAGTAGTATTCCTCCTTACTATGGCTACACCTTC. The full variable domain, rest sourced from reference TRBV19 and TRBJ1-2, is DGGITQSPKYLFRKEGQNVTLSCEQNLNHDAMYWYRQDPGQGLRLIYYSQIVNDFQKGDIAEGYSVSREKKESFPLTVTSAQKNPTAFYLCASSIPPYYGYTFGSGTRLTVV.

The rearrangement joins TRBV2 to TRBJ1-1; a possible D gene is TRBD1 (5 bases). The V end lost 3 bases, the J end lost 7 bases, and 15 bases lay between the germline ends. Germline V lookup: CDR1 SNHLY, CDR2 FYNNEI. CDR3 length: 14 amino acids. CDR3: CASSDGWQGGEAFF. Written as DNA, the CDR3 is TGTGCCAGCAGTGACGGCTGGCAGGGAGGTGAAGCTTTCTTT.